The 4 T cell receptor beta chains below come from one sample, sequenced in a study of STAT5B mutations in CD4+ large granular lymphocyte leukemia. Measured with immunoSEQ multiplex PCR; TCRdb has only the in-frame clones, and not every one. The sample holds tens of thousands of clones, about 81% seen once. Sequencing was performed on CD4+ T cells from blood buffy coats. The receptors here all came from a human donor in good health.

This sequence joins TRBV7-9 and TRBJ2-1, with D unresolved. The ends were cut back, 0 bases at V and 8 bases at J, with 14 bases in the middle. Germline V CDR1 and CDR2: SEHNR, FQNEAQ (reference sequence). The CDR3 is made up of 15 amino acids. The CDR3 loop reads CASSLAGPRADEQFF. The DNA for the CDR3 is TGTGCCAGCAGCTTAGCAGGCCCACGGGCGGATGAGCAGTTCTTC. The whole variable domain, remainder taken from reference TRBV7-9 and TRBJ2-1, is DTGVSQNPRHKITKRGQNVTFRCDPISEHNRLYWYRQTLGQGPEFLTYFQNEAQLEKSRLLSDRFSAERPKGSFSTLEIQRTEQGDSAMYLCASSLAGPRADEQFFGPGTRLTVL.

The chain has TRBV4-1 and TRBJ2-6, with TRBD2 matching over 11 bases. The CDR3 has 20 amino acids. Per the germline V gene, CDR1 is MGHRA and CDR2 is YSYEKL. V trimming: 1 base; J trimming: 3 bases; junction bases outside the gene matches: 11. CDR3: CASSQGFLAGGQYGANVLTF. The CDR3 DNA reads TGCGCCAGCAGCCAAGGGTTTTTAGCGGGAGGGCAGTATGGGGCCAACGTCCTGACTTTC.

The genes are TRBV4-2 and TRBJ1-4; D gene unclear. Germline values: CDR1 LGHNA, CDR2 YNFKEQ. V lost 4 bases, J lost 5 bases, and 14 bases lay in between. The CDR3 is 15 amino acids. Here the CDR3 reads CASSRPQSPNEKLFF. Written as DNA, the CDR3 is TGTGCCAGCAGCCGACCACAGTCTCCAAATGAAAAACTGTTTTTT.

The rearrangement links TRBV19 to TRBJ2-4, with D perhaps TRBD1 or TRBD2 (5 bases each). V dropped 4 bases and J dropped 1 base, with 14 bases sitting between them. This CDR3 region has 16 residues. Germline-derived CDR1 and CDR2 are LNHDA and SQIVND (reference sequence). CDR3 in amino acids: CASSTSWGPAKNIQYF. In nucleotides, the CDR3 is TGTGCCAGTAGTACATCCTGGGGACCCGCCAAAAACATTCAGTACTTC.